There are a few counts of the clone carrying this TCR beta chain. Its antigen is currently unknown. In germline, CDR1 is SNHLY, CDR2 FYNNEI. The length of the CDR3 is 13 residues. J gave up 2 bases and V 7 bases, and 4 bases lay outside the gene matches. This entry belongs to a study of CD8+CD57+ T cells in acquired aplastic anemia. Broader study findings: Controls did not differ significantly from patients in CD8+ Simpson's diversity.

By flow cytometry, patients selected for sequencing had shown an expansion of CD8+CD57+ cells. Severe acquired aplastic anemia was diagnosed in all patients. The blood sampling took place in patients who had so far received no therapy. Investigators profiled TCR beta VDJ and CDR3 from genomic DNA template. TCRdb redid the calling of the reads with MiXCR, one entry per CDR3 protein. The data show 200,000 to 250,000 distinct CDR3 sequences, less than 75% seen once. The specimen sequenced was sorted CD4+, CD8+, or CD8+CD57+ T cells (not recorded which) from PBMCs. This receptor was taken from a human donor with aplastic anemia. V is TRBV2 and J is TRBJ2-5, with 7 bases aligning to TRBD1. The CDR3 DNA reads TGTGCCAGCAACCGGGACAGTCAAGAGACCCAGTACTTC. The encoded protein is CASNRDSQETQYF.